Presented here are 2 T cell receptor beta chains from one specimen sequenced in a study of CD8 T cells in Susac syndrome. It was with random hexamers that roughly 0.45 to 1 ug RNA was reverse transcribed. One entry per CDR3 protein results from TCRdb running MiXCR on the immunoSEQ multiplex PCR reads. The sample consists of roughly 130,000 distinct CDR3 sequences, over 90% of them appearing once. The specimen was CD4+ T cells from PBMCs. The receptors here all came from a human donor in good health.

The gene calls are TRBV2 and TRBJ2-1, with 7 positions matching TRBD1. J lost 9 bases, V lost 0 bases, and 14 bases had no gene match. Germline CDR1 and CDR2: SNHLY and FYNNEI. This CDR3 has 17 amino acids. DNA of the CDR3: TGTGCCAGCAGTGAAGCGGCGACAGGGCTTTCTTTCGGTGAGCAGTTCTTC. Its translation is CASSEAATGLSFGEQFF.

The chain joins TRBV29-1 to TRBJ2-4; 12 bases map to TRBD2. Germline-derived CDR1 and CDR2 are SQVTM and ANQGSEA. This CDR3 spans 14 amino acids. The CDR3 bases are TGCACCGCACGCCTAGCGGGAGGGCTTGGCATTCAGTACTTC. Amino acid sequence: CTARLAGGLGIQYF.